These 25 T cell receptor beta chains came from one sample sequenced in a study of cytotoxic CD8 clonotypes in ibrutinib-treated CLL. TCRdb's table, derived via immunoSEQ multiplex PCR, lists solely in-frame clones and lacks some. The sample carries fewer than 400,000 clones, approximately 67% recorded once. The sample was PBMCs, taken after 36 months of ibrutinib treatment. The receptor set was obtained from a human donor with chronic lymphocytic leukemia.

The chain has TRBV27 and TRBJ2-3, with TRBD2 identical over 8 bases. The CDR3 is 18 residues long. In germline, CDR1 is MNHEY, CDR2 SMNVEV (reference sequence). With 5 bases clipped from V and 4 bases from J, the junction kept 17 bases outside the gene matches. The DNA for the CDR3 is TGTGCCAGCAGTATCCACAAGCGGGAGTCCCCTGTCGCAGATACGCAGTATTTT. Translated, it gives CASSIHKRESPVADTQYF.

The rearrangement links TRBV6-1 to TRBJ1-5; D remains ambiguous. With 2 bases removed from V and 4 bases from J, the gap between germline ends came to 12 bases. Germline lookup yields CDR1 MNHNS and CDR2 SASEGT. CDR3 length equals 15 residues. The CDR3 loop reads CASSEIVGPNQPQHF. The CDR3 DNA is TGTGCCAGCAGTGAAATTGTAGGGCCAAATCAGCCCCAGCATTTT.

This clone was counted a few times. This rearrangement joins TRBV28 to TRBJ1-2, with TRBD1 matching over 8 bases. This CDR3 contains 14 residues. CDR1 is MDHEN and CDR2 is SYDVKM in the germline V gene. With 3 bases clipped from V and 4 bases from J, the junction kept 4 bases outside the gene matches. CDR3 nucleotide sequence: TGTGCCAGCAGTTTGGGCGGGACAGGCTATGGCTACACCTTC. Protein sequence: CASSLGGTGYGYTF.

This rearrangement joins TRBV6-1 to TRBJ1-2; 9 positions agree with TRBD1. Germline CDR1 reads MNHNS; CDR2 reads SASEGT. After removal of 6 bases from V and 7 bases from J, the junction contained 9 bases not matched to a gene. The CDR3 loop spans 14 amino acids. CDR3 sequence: CASSAQGALGGYTF. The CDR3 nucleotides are TGTGCCAGCAGCGCACAGGGGGCTCTGGGTGGCTACACCTTC.

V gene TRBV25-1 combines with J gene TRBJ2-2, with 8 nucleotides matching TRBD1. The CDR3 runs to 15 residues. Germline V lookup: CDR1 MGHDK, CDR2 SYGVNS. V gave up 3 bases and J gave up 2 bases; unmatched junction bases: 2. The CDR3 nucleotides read TGTGCCAGCAGTGAGGCAGGGGGCAACACCGGGGAGCTGTTTTTT. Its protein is CASSEAGGNTGELFF.

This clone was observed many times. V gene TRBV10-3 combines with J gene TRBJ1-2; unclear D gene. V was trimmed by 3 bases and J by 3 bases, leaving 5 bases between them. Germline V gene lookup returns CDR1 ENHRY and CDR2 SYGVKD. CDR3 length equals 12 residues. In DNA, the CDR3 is TGTGCCATCAGTGACCCGGACTATGGCTACACCTTC. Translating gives CAISDPDYGYTF.

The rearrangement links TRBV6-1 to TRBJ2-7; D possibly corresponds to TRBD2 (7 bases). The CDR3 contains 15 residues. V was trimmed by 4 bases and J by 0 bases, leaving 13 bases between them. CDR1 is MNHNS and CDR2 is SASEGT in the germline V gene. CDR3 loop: CASSARGGTSYEQYF. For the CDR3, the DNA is TGTGCCAGCAGTGCGAGGGGGGGGACCTCCTACGAGCAGTACTTC.

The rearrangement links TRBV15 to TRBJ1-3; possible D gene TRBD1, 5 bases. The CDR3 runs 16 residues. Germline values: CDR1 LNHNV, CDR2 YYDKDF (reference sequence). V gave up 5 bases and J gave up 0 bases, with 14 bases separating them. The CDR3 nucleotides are TGTGCCACCAGCTCCCGGACAAGAAGCTCTGGAAACACCATATATTTT. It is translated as CATSSRTRSSGNTIYF.

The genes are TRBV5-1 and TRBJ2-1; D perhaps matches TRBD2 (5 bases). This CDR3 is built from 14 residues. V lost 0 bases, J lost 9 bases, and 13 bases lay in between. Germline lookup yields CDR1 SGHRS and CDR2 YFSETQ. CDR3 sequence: CASSLALEGGEQFF. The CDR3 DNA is TGCGCCAGCAGCTTGGCCCTCGAGGGCGGTGAGCAGTTCTTC.

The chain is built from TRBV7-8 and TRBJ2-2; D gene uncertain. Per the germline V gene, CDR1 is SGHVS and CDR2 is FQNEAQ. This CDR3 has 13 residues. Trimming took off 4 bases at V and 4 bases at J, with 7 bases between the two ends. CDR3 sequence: CASSSRITGELFF. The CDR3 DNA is TGTGCCAGCAGCTCCAGAATCACCGGGGAGCTGTTTTTT.

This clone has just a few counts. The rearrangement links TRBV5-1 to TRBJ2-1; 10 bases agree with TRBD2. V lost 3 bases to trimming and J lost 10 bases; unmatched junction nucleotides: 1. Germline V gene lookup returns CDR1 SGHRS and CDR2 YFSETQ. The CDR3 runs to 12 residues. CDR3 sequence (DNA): TGCGCCAGCAGCTGGACTAGCGGCGAGCAGTTCTTC. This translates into CASSWTSGEQFF.

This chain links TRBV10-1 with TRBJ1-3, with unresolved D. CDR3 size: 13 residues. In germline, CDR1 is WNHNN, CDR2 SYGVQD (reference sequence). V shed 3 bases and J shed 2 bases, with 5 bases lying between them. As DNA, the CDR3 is TGCGCCAGCAGTGACCCAACTGGAAACACCATATATTTT. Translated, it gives CASSDPTGNTIYF.

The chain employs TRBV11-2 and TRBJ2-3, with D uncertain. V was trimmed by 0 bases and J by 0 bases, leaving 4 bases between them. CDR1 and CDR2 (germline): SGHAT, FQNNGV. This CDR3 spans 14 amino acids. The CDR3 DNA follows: TGTGCCAGCAGCTTAGATTTTAGCACAGATACGCAGTATTTT. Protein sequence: CASSLDFSTDTQYF. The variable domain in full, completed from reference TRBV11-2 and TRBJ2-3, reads EAGVAQSPRYKIIEKRQSVAFWCNPISGHATLYWYQQILGQGPKLLIQFQNNGVVDDSQLPKDRFSAERLKGVDSTLKIQPAKLEDSAVYLCASSLDFSTDTQYFGPGTRLTVL.

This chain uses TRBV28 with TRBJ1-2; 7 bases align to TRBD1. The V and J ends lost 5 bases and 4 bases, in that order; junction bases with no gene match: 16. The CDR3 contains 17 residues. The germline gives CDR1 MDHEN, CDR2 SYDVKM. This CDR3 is CASSNGPRQGVSYGYTF. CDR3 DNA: TGTGCCAGCAGTAACGGCCCTCGACAGGGCGTGTCCTATGGCTACACCTTC.

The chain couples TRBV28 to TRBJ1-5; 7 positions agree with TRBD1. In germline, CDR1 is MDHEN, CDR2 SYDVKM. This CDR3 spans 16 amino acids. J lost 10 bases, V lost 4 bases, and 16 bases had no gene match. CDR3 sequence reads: CASSYRTGAIPTPQHF. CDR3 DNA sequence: TGTGCCAGCAGTTATAGGACAGGAGCTATCCCTACACCCCAGCATTTT.

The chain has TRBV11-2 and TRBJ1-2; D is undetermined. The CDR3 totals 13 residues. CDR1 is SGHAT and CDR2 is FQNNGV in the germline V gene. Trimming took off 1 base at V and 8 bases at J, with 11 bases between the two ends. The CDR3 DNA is TGTGCCAGCAGCTTAGCCGGATTAGCGGGCTACACCTTC. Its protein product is CASSLAGLAGYTF. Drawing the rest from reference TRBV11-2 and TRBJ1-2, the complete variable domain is EAGVAQSPRYKIIEKRQSVAFWCNPISGHATLYWYQQILGQGPKLLIQFQNNGVVDDSQLPKDRFSAERLKGVDSTLKIQPAKLEDSAVYLCASSLAGLAGYTFGSGTRLTVV.

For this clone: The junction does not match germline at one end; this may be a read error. As DNA, the CDR3 is TGTGCCAGCAGTTACTCGTACAGTACCTACGGGCAGTACTTC. It translates to CASSYSYSTYGQYF. The V call is TRBV6-5, the J call TRBJ2-7; no reliable D call. The CDR3 is 14 amino acids. The V gene's germline CDR1 is MNHEY and CDR2 SVGAGI.

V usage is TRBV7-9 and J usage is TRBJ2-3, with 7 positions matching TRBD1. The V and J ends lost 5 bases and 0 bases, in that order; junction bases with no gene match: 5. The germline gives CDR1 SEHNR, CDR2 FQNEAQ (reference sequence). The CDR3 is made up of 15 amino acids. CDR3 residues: CASSPPDRSTDTQYF. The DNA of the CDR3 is TGTGCCAGCAGCCCGCCGGACAGGAGCACAGATACGCAGTATTTT.

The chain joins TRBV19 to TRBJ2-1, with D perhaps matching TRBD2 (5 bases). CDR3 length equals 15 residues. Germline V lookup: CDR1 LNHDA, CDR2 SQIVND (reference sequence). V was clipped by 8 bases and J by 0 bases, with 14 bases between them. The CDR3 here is CASAIVGSSYNEQFF. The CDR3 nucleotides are TGTGCCAGTGCCATAGTGGGGAGCTCCTACAATGAGCAGTTCTTC.

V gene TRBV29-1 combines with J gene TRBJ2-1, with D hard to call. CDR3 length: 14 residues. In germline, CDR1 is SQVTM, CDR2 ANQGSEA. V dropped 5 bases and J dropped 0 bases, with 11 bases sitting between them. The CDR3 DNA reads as TGCAGCGTTCGTGGCCCCGGCTCCTACAATGAGCAGTTCTTC. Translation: CSVRGPGSYNEQFF.

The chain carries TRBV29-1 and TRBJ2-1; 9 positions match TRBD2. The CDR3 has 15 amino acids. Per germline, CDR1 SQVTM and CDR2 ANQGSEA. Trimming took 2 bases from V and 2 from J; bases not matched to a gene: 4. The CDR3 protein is CSVERASGTYNEQFF. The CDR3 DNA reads TGCAGCGTTGAAAGGGCTAGCGGGACCTACAATGAGCAGTTCTTC.

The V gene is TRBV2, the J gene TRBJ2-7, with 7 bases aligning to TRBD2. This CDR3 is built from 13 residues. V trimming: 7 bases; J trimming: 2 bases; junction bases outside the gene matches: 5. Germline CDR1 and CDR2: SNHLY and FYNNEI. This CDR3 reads CASIGRETYEQYF. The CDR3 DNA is TGTGCCAGCATCGGGCGGGAGACCTACGAGCAGTACTTC.

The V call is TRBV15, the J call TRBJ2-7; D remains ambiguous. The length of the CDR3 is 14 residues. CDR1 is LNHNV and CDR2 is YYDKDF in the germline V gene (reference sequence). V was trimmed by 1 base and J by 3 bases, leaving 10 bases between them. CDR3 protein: CATSRVLGGYEQYF. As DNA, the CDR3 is TGTGCCACCAGCAGAGTGCTCGGTGGCTACGAGCAGTACTTC.

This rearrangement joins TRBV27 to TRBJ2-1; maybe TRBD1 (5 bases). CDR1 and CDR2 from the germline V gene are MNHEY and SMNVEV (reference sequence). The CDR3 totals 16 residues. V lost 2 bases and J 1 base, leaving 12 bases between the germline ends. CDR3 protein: CASSLMGPASYNEQFF. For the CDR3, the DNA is TGTGCCAGCAGTTTAATGGGGCCTGCGTCCTACAATGAGCAGTTCTTC.

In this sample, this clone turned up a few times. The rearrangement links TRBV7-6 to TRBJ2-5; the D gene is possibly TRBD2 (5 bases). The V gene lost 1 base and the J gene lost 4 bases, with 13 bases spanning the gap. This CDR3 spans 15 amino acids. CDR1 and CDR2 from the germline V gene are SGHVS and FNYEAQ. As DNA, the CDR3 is TGTGCCAGCAGCTTAGTCGGGGAATGGGCAGAGACCCAGTACTTC. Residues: CASSLVGEWAETQYF.